This T cell receptor beta chain was identified in a study of T cells after posttransplantation cyclophosphamide. This table comes from immunoSEQ multiplex PCR, and its TCRdb copy is limited to in-frame clones, with some not included. This table holds around 50,000 clones, around 94% found once. The junction had 4 bases not matched to a gene; V was cut back by 3 bases and J by 8 bases. From germline, CDR1 is SGHRS and CDR2 YFSETQ. The CDR3 has 14 residues. The chain joins TRBV5-1 to TRBJ1-6; TRBD1 matches at 8 bases. Sequenced material: PBMCs. This TCR was recovered from a woman in her 50s in good health and a related stem cell transplant donor. CDR3 protein: CASSSGGRDSPLHF. The CDR3 nucleotides are TGCGCCAGCAGCTCAGGGGGCCGGGATTCACCCCTCCACTTT.